Each of the 26 T cell receptor beta chains below was sequenced from the same sample in a study of shared T cell receptors in the human thymus. Clones were read by immunoSEQ multiplex PCR, and TCRdb kept only the in-frame ones, dropping some. The sample includes 720,000 or so clones, roughly 88% seen only once; the top ten take more than 0.01%. These sequences were also reported in another study, on human thymus T cells.

Specimen: thymocytes. The receptors derive from a girl under two years old with a congenital heart defect.

The rearrangement joins TRBV19 to TRBJ2-3; 11 bases agree with TRBD2. V lost 3 bases, J lost 4 bases, and 6 bases stayed unmatched. CDR1 is LNHDA and CDR2 is SQIVND in the germline V gene (reference sequence). The CDR3 loop spans 16 amino acids. CDR3 protein: CASSISPSGGPDTQYF. In nucleotides, the CDR3 is TGTGCCAGTAGTATTAGCCCTAGCGGGGGGCCAGATACGCAGTATTTT.

In the case of this clone: Sequence at one end of the junction differs from germline and may be a read error. J is TRBJ1-2 and V is TRBV5-4, with D possibly TRBD1 on 6 matching bases. CDR3 length: 14 amino acids. Germline V lookup: CDR1 SGHNT, CDR2 YYREEE (reference sequence). Here the CDR3 DNA reads TGTGCCAGCAGCTTGGACAGGGTCCGATATGGCTGCACCTTC. Translating it yields CASSLDRVRYGCTF.

V usage is TRBV11-2 and J usage is TRBJ1-6; a possible D gene is TRBD1 (5 bases). The CDR3 has 15 residues. The germline V gene encodes CDR1 SGHAT and CDR2 FQNNGV. Trimming left V 5 bases short and J 11 bases short, with 19 bases between. CDR3 residues: CASSPTSRGATPLHF. DNA for the CDR3: TGTGCCAGCAGCCCGACATCTAGGGGTGCTACACCCCTCCACTTT.

CDR3 coding DNA: TGTGCCAGCAGTTTCCGGACAGGGGGCAACACTGAAGCTTTCTTT. This translates into CASSFRTGGNTEAFF. The gene calls are TRBV6-5 and TRBJ1-1; TRBD1 aligns across 11 bases. V was pared by 4 bases and J by 2 bases, with 3 bases of the junction left unmatched. The CDR3 is 15 residues long. The germline V gene encodes CDR1 MNHEY and CDR2 SVGAGI.

V and J are TRBV4-3 and TRBJ1-1; D unresolved. The CDR3 is 17 residues long. The germline V gene has CDR1 LGHNA and CDR2 YSLEER. Trimming stripped 0 bases from V and 1 base from J, with 15 bases between. CDR3 residues: CASSQEEHGVQNTEAFF. For the CDR3, the DNA is TGCGCCAGCAGCCAAGAGGAGCACGGGGTGCAGAACACTGAAGCTTTCTTT.

This clone was detected only a few times. The chain joins TRBV5-5 to TRBJ1-1; no definite D call. The CDR3 is 15 amino acids. Looked up from germline, CDR1 is SGHKS and CDR2 is YYEKEE (reference sequence). Trimming shortened V by 0 bases and J by 11 bases, and 20 bases separated the two germline ends. The CDR3 reads CASSLVRCGIVHAFF. CDR3 DNA sequence: TGTGCCAGCAGCTTGGTTAGGTGCGGGATTGTGCACGCTTTCTTT.

V and J are TRBV15 and TRBJ1-5, with D perhaps matching TRBD1 (5 bases). Germline loops: CDR1 LNHNV, CDR2 YYDKDF (reference sequence). The CDR3 totals 16 residues. Trimming left V 2 bases short and J 2 bases short, with 13 bases between. CDR3 protein: CATSRRGSFGNQPQHF. The CDR3, as DNA: TGTGCCACCAGCAGAAGGGGCAGTTTTGGCAATCAGCCCCAGCATTTT.

The chain links TRBV11-2 to TRBJ1-6; D is ambiguous. The CDR3 has 11 residues. V lost 8 bases to trimming and J lost 12 bases, with 11 bases between them. Germline lookup yields CDR1 SGHAT and CDR2 FQNNGV. The CDR3 sequence is CASADRGPLHF. DNA for the CDR3: TGTGCCAGCGCAGACCGGGGACCCCTCCACTTT.

This sequence joins TRBV19 and TRBJ1-5, with a possible D match to TRBD1 (6 bases). Germline V gene lookup returns CDR1 LNHDA and CDR2 SQIVND (reference sequence). The ends were cut back, 6 bases at V and 0 bases at J, with 15 bases in the middle. The CDR3 sequence is 16 residues long. DNA for the CDR3: TGTGCCAGTAGCCTCGACAGGATTTATAGCAATCAGCCCCAGCATTTT. As protein: CASSLDRIYSNQPQHF. Filled out from reference TRBV19 and TRBJ1-5, the complete variable domain reads DGGITQSPKYLFRKEGQNVTLSCEQNLNHDAMYWYRQDPGQGLRLIYYSQIVNDFQKGDIAEGYSVSREKKESFPLTVTSAQKNPTAFYLCASSLDRIYSNQPQHFGDGTRLSIL.

V and J are TRBV27 and TRBJ1-2; perhaps TRBD1 as D (5 bases). Germline CDR1 and CDR2: MNHEY and SMNVEV (reference sequence). Trimming pared 1 base from V and 4 bases from J, leaving 22 bases between. The CDR3 consists of 18 residues. This CDR3 is CASSLYPDLGGPTYGYTF. The CDR3 DNA is TGTGCCAGCAGTTTATATCCCGATTTGGGGGGACCGACCTATGGCTACACCTTC.

This clone has just one count. The rearrangement uses TRBV2 and TRBJ2-2; D gene unclear. Germline V lookup: CDR1 SNHLY, CDR2 FYNNEI. The CDR3 length is 16 residues. Trimming left V 1 base short and J 6 bases short, with 15 bases between. Written as DNA, the CDR3 is TGTGCCAGCAGTGAAGGTCTGGCCTTTGGAGCCGGGGAGCTGTTTTTT. Translating gives CASSEGLAFGAGELFF.

This clone was observed a single time. The rearrangement joins TRBV6-5 to TRBJ1-2, with D possibly being TRBD1 (6 bases). This CDR3 has 13 residues. Germline V CDR1 and CDR2: MNHEY, SVGAGI. The V end was cut by 7 bases, the J end by 5 bases, with 14 bases between. The CDR3 region is CASTSTGPYGYTF. The CDR3 region has the DNA TGTGCCAGCACCTCGACAGGTCCTTATGGCTACACCTTC.

This chain connects TRBV7-8 to TRBJ1-1; TRBD1 might be the D (6 bases). This CDR3 contains 14 residues. Looked up from germline, CDR1 is SGHVS and CDR2 is FQNEAQ. Trimming pared 5 bases from V and 0 bases from J, leaving 10 bases between. CDR3 nucleotide sequence: TGTGCCAGCAGCCCTCGGACAGTGAACACTGAAGCTTTCTTT. It is translated as CASSPRTVNTEAFF.

The chain joins TRBV2 to TRBJ2-5; 7 bases align to TRBD2. Trimming took 5 bases from V and 4 from J; bases not matched to a gene: 7. CDR1 and CDR2 from the germline V gene are SNHLY and FYNNEI. This CDR3 is 14 amino acids long. The DNA for the CDR3 is TGTGCCAGCAGTACTAGCGATGGGTCAGAGACCCAGTACTTC. It translates to CASSTSDGSETQYF. Together with reference TRBV2 and TRBJ2-5, the CDR3 gives the full variable domain: EPEVTQTPSHQVTQMGQEVILRCVPISNHLYFYWYRQILGQKVEFLVSFYNNEISEKSEIFDDQFSVERPDGSNFTLKIRSTKLEDSAMYFCASSTSDGSETQYFGPGTRLLVL.

The chain couples TRBV15 to TRBJ2-1; weak D call: TRBD2 (6 bases). V was cut by 1 base and J by 0 bases, with 10 bases left in between. The V gene's germline CDR1 is LNHNV and CDR2 YYDKDF (reference sequence). This CDR3 has 16 residues. The CDR3 sequence is CATSRARGGSYNEQFF. CDR3 DNA: TGTGCCACCAGCAGAGCACGGGGAGGCTCCTACAATGAGCAGTTCTTC. The full variable domain, with the rest looked up from reference TRBV15 and TRBJ2-1, is DAMVIQNPRYQVTQFGKPVTLSCSQTLNHNVMYWYQQKSSQAPKLLFHYYDKDFNNEADTPDNFQSRRPNTSFCFLDIRSPGLGDTAMYLCATSRARGGSYNEQFFGPGTRLTVL.

The chain couples TRBV19 to TRBJ2-1, with D tentatively TRBD2 (5 bases). CDR1 is LNHDA, CDR2 SQIVND, per germline (reference sequence). The V and J ends lost 4 bases and 0 bases respectively, with 13 bases between them. The length of the CDR3 is 16 residues. CDR3 in DNA: TGTGCCAGTAGTACCAGGACTTTGCCCTCCTACAATGAGCAGTTCTTC. As protein: CASSTRTLPSYNEQFF.

This clone appeared once. The gene calls are TRBV10-2 and TRBJ2-1; 11 bases line up with TRBD2. Germline loops: CDR1 WSHSY, CDR2 SAAADI. The CDR3 loop spans 20 amino acids. V was pared by 3 bases and J by 1 base, with 14 bases of the junction left unmatched. CDR3 nucleotide sequence: TGCGCCAGCAGTGAACGCGGTGGTAGCGGGGGGGGAATTTCCTACAATGAGCAGTTCTTC. This codes for CASSERGGSGGGISYNEQFF.

V usage is TRBV6-5 and J usage is TRBJ2-5; maybe TRBD2 (5 bases). Gene TRBJ2-7 matches the end of the DNA better, so the J call may be wrong. This CDR3 comprises 15 residues. Germline lookup yields CDR1 MNHEY and CDR2 SVGAGI. CDR3 residues: CASSYRGMLSYEQYF. Written as DNA, the CDR3 is TGTGCCAGCAGTTACCGGGGAATGCTCTCCTACGAGCAGTACTTC.

The chain joins TRBV14 to TRBJ2-3; 15 nucleotides align to TRBD2. V trimming: 4 bases; J trimming: 6 bases; junction bases outside the gene matches: 8. The germline V gene has CDR1 SGHDN and CDR2 FVKESK. The CDR3 has 17 amino acids. The CDR3 DNA reads as TGTGCCAGCAGCCCCAGGACTAGCGGGGGGGTAACCGATACGCAGTATTTT. Protein product: CASSPRTSGGVTDTQYF. The whole variable domain, filled in from reference TRBV14 and TRBJ2-3, reads EAGVTQFPSHSVIEKGQTVTLRCDPISGHDNLYWYRRVMGKEIKFLLHFVKESKQDESGMPNNRFLAERTGGTYSTLKVQPAELEDSGVYFCASSPRTSGGVTDTQYFGPGTRLTVL.

V is TRBV6-6 and J is TRBJ1-2, with D perhaps TRBD1 (6 bases). This CDR3 region has 11 residues. Between the trimmed V and J ends, which lost 6 bases and 8 bases, there was a span of 10 bases. Germline-derived CDR1 and CDR2 are MNHNY and SVGAGI (reference sequence). CDR3 amino acids: CASSHGQGYTF. CDR3 nucleotide sequence: TGTGCCAGCAGCCACGGACAGGGCTACACCTTC.

The count of this clone is one. The chain joins TRBV21-1 to TRBJ1-2. TRBV21-1 is listed as a pseudogene. The CDR3 consists of 16 residues. CDR3 region: CASTPDATGPRGGYTF. In DNA form, the CDR3 reads TGTGCCAGCACACCAGATGCGACAGGTCCGCGGGGGGGCTACACCTTC.

V usage is TRBV14 and J usage is TRBJ1-1; weak D call: TRBD1 (5 bases). The CDR3 is 17 amino acids. Trimming shortened V by 0 bases and J by 0 bases, and 14 bases separated the two germline ends. CDR1 SGHDN and CDR2 FVKESK come from the germline V gene. CDR3 bases: TGTGCCAGCAGCCAAGACTTGGGGGGACCGATGAACACTGAAGCTTTCTTT. Translating it yields CASSQDLGGPMNTEAFF.

J is TRBJ1-6 and V is TRBV30; no firm D call. V was trimmed by 7 bases and J by 10 bases, leaving 14 bases between them. The CDR3 spans 12 residues. Germline CDR1 GTSNPN, CDR2 SVGIG (reference sequence). The CDR3 is CAYVEAQSPLHF. In DNA form, the CDR3 reads TGTGCCTACGTAGAGGCGCAATCACCCCTCCACTTT.

V usage is TRBV27 and J usage is TRBJ2-2; D is uncertain. Germline values: CDR1 MNHEY, CDR2 SMNVEV (reference sequence). Trimming took 2 bases from V and 1 from J, leaving 5 bases between them. The CDR3 is 14 amino acids. CDR3 nucleotide sequence: TGTGCCAGCAGTTTAGCAGGGAACACCGGGGAGCTGTTTTTT. Translated: CASSLAGNTGELFF.

The chain carries TRBV2 and TRBJ2-7, with D maybe TRBD1 (6 bases). The CDR3 is 15 amino acids. Deletions cut 6 bases from V and 7 bases from J, with 22 bases between. Germline CDR1 reads SNHLY; CDR2 reads FYNNEI. The CDR3 nucleotides are TGTGCCAGCAGGAACTCCGGGACAAGTGTTTCGGAGCAGTACTTC. Translation: CASRNSGTSVSEQYF.

This chain joins TRBV5-1 and TRBJ1-2; tentatively, D is TRBD1 (6 bases). V lost 4 bases and J 3 bases, leaving 16 bases between the germline ends. Looked up from germline, CDR1 is SGHRS and CDR2 is YFSETQ. The CDR3 contains 15 residues. The chain's CDR3 is CASSVGHGQHYGYTF. CDR3 in DNA: TGCGCCAGCAGCGTAGGCCATGGACAGCACTATGGCTACACCTTC.